This T cell receptor (beta chain) was captured by sequencing in a study of blood T cell repertoires in COVID-19. Whole-study context: Samples of COVID-19 (acute and convalescent) were obtained from the United States, Italy and Spain. The cDNA or gDNA used as material had been derived from T cells, B-cell-depleted T cells, or PBMCs.

V lost 3 bases, J lost 4 bases, and 5 bases stayed unmatched. Germline V gene lookup returns CDR1 SGHDN and CDR2 FVKESK. This CDR3 region has 15 residues. Authors' processing steps: It was from reference gene primer amplification that nucleated cell counts were estimated. TCRdb's table, derived via immunoSEQ multiplex PCR, lists solely in-frame clones and lacks some. D and trimming were read from the DNA, whereas the V and J calls and clone size are those reported in that table. This table holds 250,000 to 400,000 clones, around 86% found once. The source material was peripheral blood. This receptor was obtained from a man aged 50-60 years with active or convalescent COVID-19. This rearrangement joins TRBV14 to TRBJ2-5, with 10 bases identical to TRBD2. The CDR3 spells CASSQALAGRETQYF. Here the CDR3 DNA reads TGTGCCAGCAGCCAGGCACTAGCGGGAAGAGAGACCCAGTACTTC.